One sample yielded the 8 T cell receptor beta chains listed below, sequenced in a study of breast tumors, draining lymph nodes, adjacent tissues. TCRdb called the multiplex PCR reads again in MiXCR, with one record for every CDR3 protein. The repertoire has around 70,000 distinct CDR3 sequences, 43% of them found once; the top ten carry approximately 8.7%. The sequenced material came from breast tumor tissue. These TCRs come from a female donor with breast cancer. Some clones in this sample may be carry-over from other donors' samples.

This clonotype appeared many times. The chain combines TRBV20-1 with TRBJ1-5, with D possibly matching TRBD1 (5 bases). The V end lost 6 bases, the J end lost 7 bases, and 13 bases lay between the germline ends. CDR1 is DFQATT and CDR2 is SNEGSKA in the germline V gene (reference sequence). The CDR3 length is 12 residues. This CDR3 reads CSAKRGGQPQHF. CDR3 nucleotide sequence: TGCAGTGCCAAACGGGGGGGGCAGCCCCAGCATTTT.

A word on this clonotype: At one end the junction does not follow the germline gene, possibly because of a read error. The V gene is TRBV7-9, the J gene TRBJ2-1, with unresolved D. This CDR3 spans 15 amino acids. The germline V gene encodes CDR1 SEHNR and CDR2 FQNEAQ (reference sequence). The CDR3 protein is CAGSAGFGGAHEQFF. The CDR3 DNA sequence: TGTGCCGGCAGCGCCGGGTTTGGCGGTGCGCATGAGCAGTTCTTC. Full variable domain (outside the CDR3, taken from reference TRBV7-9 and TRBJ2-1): DTGVSQNPRHKITKRGQNVTFRCDPISEHNRLYWYRQTLGQGPEFLTYFQNEAQLEKSRLLSDRFSAERPKGSFSTLEIQRTEQGDSAMYLCAGSAGFGGAHEQFFGPGTRLTVL.

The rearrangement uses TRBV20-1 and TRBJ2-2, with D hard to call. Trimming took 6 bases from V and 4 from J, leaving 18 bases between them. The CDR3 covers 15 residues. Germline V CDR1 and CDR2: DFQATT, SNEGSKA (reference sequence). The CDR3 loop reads CSASSLSGLTGELFF. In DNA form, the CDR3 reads TGCAGTGCCAGTAGTCTCTCCGGTCTCACCGGGGAGCTGTTTTTT.

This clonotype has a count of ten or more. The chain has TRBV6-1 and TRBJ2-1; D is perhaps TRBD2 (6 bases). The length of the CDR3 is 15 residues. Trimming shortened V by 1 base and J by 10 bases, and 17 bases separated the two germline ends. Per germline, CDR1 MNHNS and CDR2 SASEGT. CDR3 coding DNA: TGTGCCAGCAGTGAAGGGGGGTGGCTAGCGCGGGAGCAGTTCTTC. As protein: CASSEGGWLAREQFF.

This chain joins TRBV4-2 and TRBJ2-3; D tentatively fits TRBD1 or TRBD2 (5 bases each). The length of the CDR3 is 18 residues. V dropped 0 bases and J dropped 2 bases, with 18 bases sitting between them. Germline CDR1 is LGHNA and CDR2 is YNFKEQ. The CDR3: CASSQDQGPYGYTDTQYF. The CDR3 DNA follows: TGTGCCAGCAGCCAAGATCAGGGACCCTATGGCTACACAGATACGCAGTATTTT.

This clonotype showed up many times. In DNA form, the CDR3 reads TGTGCCACTCAAAGCGGGGGTGCCTACAATGAGCAGTTCTTC. It yields the protein CATQSGGAYNEQFF. This sequence joins TRBV24-1 and TRBJ2-1, with 8 nucleotides matching TRBD2. The CDR3 spans 14 residues. J gave up 2 bases and V 10 bases, and 6 bases lay outside the gene matches. The germline gives CDR1 KGHDR, CDR2 SFDVKD.

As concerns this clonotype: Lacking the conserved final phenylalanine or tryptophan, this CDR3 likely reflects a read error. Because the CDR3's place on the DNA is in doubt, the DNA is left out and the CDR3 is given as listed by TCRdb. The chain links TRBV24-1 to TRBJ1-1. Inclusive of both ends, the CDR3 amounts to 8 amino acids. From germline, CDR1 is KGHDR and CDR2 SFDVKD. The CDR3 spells CATSDLPR.

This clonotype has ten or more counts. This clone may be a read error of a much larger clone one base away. In DNA, the CDR3 is TGCAGTGCTAGAGACTGGACTAGCCCTACTCAGCCCCAGCATTTT. Encoded protein: CSARDWTSPTQPQHF. The chain combines TRBV20-1 with TRBJ1-5; unclear D gene. V was cut by 0 bases and J by 6 bases, with 15 bases left in between. The CDR3 is made up of 15 amino acids. From germline, CDR1 is DFQATT and CDR2 SNEGSKA (reference sequence).